The next 7 T cell receptor beta chains were all read from a single sample in a study of CD8 T cells in ankylosing spondylitis. General study results and limits: What seemed typical of ankylosing spondylitis blood was a TCR beta motif built from about 8 highly homologous variants.

TCRdb redid the calling of the 5' RACE reads with MiXCR, one entry per CDR3 protein. The table includes about 510,000 distinct CDR3 sequences, about 5% detected once. Antigen specificity for these receptors is unknown. The source material was blood, either unsorted or a sorted T cell fraction (not recorded which). The receptors come from a male donor with ankylosing spondylitis.

The table lists this clonotype with many counts. The chain links TRBV7-8 to TRBJ1-1; a weak D match, TRBD1 (6 bases). Germline V gives CDR1 SGHVS, CDR2 FQNEAQ. This CDR3 is 15 amino acids long. With 4 bases removed from V and 0 bases from J, the gap between germline ends came to 12 bases. DNA for the CDR3: TGTGCCAGCAGCTGGGGGGCATTAATGAACACTGAAGCTTTCTTT. Protein product: CASSWGALMNTEAFF.

Comments on this clonotype: Relative to the germline gene, one junction end is altered; a read error may explain this. The V call is TRBV7-9, the J call TRBJ2-2, with 9 bases that match TRBD2. Germline-derived CDR1 and CDR2 are SEHNR and FQNEAQ (reference sequence). This CDR3 has 17 residues. CDR3 loop: CASSLVAGASNTGGLFF. The CDR3 nucleotides read TGTGCCAGCAGCTTAGTAGCGGGAGCATCGAACACCGGGGGGCTGTTTTTT.

There are many counts of this clonotype. The chain has TRBV6-5 and TRBJ2-1, with D unclear. The V end lost 0 bases, the J end lost 7 bases, and 13 bases lay between the germline ends. This CDR3 contains 15 residues. Germline lookup yields CDR1 MNHEY and CDR2 SVGAGI. The CDR3 spells CASSYSKWTNNEQFF. The CDR3 nucleotides read TGTGCCAGCAGTTACTCGAAGTGGACCAATAATGAGCAGTTCTTC.

This clonotype has ten or more counts. The rearrangement links TRBV5-1 to TRBJ2-7, with 8 bases identical to TRBD1. Germline V lookup: CDR1 SGHRS, CDR2 YFSETQ. V was pared by 0 bases and J by 3 bases, with 5 bases of the junction left unmatched. The CDR3 is 15 amino acids. The chain's CDR3 is CASSLAQGAFYEQYF. The CDR3 DNA reads TGCGCCAGCAGCTTGGCGCAGGGGGCCTTCTACGAGCAGTACTTC.

In this sample, this clonotype turned up many times. The J gene is TRBJ2-5, the V gene TRBV5-1; TRBD2 matches 7 bases. Germline assignment: CDR1 SGHRS and CDR2 YFSETQ. CDR3 size: 13 residues. V shed 7 bases and J 5 bases; nucleotides not matched to a gene: 8. For the CDR3, the DNA is TGCGCCAGCGTCCGTAGGGGAGGGGAGACCCAGTACTTC. Translated, it gives CASVRRGGETQYF.

This clonotype was seen ten or more times. The genes are TRBV7-2 and TRBJ1-2; D is ambiguous. This CDR3 has 13 residues. Trimming took off 5 bases at V and 0 bases at J, with 7 bases between the two ends. Germline lookup yields CDR1 SGHTA and CDR2 FQGNSA. The CDR3 is CASSTGTNYGYTF. CDR3 in DNA: TGTGCCAGCAGCACTGGAACTAACTATGGCTACACCTTC.

This clonotype was counted ten times or more. The chain has TRBV4-3 and TRBJ2-1; tentative D call: TRBD2 (5 bases). The V gene's germline CDR1 is LGHNA and CDR2 YSLEER. This CDR3 is built from 15 residues. The V end was cut by 2 bases, the J end by 5 bases, with 13 bases between. The CDR3 DNA reads TGCGCCAGCAGCCAAAGAGCGGTGGCGGACAATGAGCAGTTCTTC. It encodes CASSQRAVADNEQFF.